The next 18 T cell receptor beta chains were all read from a single sample in a study of beta chain features in type 1 diabetes. What was sequenced were expressed TCRB transcripts, since all of the isolated RNA had been reverse transcribed. Some clones are missing from TCRdb's copy, which holds only in-frame ones; the method was immunoSEQ multiplex PCR. The sample shows 130,000 or so clones, 9% to 10% of them seen only once. The material sequenced was central memory CD4+ T cells from blood. The receptors were gathered from a woman between 40 and 50 years old in good health.

The J gene is TRBJ1-1, the V gene TRBV19, with D unclear. Germline V lookup: CDR1 LNHDA, CDR2 SQIVND (reference sequence). V was clipped by 4 bases and J by 0 bases, with 18 bases between them. This CDR3 is built from 17 residues. The CDR3 nucleotides read TGTGCCAGTAGTACCACCTACAGACAACATTTGAACACTGAAGCTTTCTTT. Its protein product is CASSTTYRQHLNTEAFF.

This clone was counted a few times. J is TRBJ2-5 and V is TRBV7-9, with 13 positions matching TRBD2. The CDR3 extends over 18 amino acids. In germline, CDR1 is SEHNR, CDR2 FQNEAQ (reference sequence). The trim removed 5 bases at V and 5 bases at J, leaving 14 bases unmatched. Here the CDR3 reads CASSTGLAGELPHETQYF. CDR3 DNA sequence: TGTGCCAGCAGCACCGGACTAGCGGGGGAACTACCTCATGAGACCCAGTACTTC.

Remarks on this clone: The junction shows a germline mismatch at one end, possibly a read error. V and J are TRBV5-4 and TRBJ2-3, with 8 bases fitting TRBD2. Germline CDR1 reads SGHNT; CDR2 reads YYREEE (reference sequence). CDR3 length equals 12 residues. CDR3 protein: CASSLDGGALDF. The CDR3 DNA is TGTGCCAGCAGCTTGGACGGGGGGGCCTTGGATTTT.

The chain links TRBV5-1 to TRBJ2-6; TRBD1 aligns across 9 bases. The V and J ends lost 4 bases and 3 bases, in that order; junction bases with no gene match: 14. This CDR3 has 19 residues. Germline V gives CDR1 SGHRS, CDR2 YFSETQ. CDR3 coding DNA: TGCGCCAGCAGCAAATCCTACAGGGGGCCGAGTGATGGGGCCAACGTCCTGACTTTC. Protein: CASSKSYRGPSDGANVLTF.

This clone has a handful of counts. V gene TRBV7-8 combines with J gene TRBJ2-3; 11 bases match TRBD2. The V and J ends lost 0 bases and 0 bases, in that order; junction bases with no gene match: 5. The CDR3 is 18 amino acids. Germline V CDR1 and CDR2: SGHVS, FQNEAQ. This CDR3 reads CASSLAASGGRSTDTQYF. The CDR3 nucleotides are TGTGCCAGCAGCTTAGCGGCTAGCGGGGGGCGGAGCACAGATACGCAGTATTTT.

The chain recombines TRBV6-1 with TRBJ2-3; no clear D. The CDR3 is 13 residues long. The germline V gene has CDR1 MNHNS and CDR2 SASEGT. V dropped 1 base and J dropped 6 bases, with 8 bases sitting between them. The CDR3 here is CASSEGYSDTQYF. The CDR3 region has the DNA TGTGCCAGCAGTGAAGGTTATAGTGATACGCAGTATTTT.

V gene TRBV5-1 combines with J gene TRBJ1-5, with D possibly being TRBD1 (5 bases). The V and J ends lost 3 bases and 9 bases respectively, with 13 bases between them. Germline assignment: CDR1 SGHRS and CDR2 YFSETQ. There are 13 residues in the CDR3. CDR3 sequence: CASSSSGYGPQHF. The DNA of the CDR3 is TGCGCCAGCAGCTCATCAGGGTACGGGCCCCAGCATTTT.

This clone was counted only a few times. This sequence joins TRBV2 and TRBJ1-6, with 7 bases that match TRBD1. The CDR3 totals 15 residues. J gave up 9 bases and V 4 bases, and 9 bases lay outside the gene matches. Per germline, CDR1 SNHLY and CDR2 FYNNEI. The CDR3 region is CASSADRLRGSPLHF. The CDR3 DNA reads TGTGCCAGCAGTGCGGACAGGCTCCGGGGTTCACCCCTCCACTTT. Complete variable domain (other parts from reference TRBV2 and TRBJ1-6): EPEVTQTPSHQVTQMGQEVILRCVPISNHLYFYWYRQILGQKVEFLVSFYNNEISEKSEIFDDQFSVERPDGSNFTLKIRSTKLEDSAMYFCASSADRLRGSPLHFGNGTRLTVT.

This clone was detected a few times. The V and J genes are TRBV2 and TRBJ2-7, with unresolved D. The germline gives CDR1 SNHLY, CDR2 FYNNEI. The CDR3 runs to 14 residues. The V and J ends lost 6 bases and 0 bases respectively, with 12 bases between them. The CDR3 here is CASRAVLSSYEQYF. CDR3 coding DNA: TGTGCCAGCAGGGCAGTACTAAGCTCCTACGAGCAGTACTTC. Supplemented by reference TRBV2 and TRBJ2-7, the full variable domain reads EPEVTQTPSHQVTQMGQEVILRCVPISNHLYFYWYRQILGQKVEFLVSFYNNEISEKSEIFDDQFSVERPDGSNFTLKIRSTKLEDSAMYFCASRAVLSSYEQYFGPGTRLTVT.

In this sample, this clone turned up a few times. The CDR3 is CASSHHGGFRQYTEAFF. CDR3 sequence (DNA): TGTGCCAGCAGCCACCACGGGGGGTTTCGCCAGTACACTGAAGCTTTCTTT. The chain combines TRBV14 with TRBJ1-1, with a tentative D call TRBD1 (5 bases). Trimming removed 3 bases from V and 3 bases from J, with 20 bases in between. The CDR3 runs to 17 residues. Germline V lookup: CDR1 SGHDN, CDR2 FVKESK.

This clone was detected many times. This rearrangement joins TRBV2 to TRBJ2-3; TRBD2 matches at 8 bases. With V trimmed by 4 bases and J by 1 base, 4 bases remained unmatched. Germline V gives CDR1 SNHLY, CDR2 FYNNEI. This CDR3 has 15 residues. CDR3 region: CASSVGRGGTDTQYF. CDR3 nucleotide sequence: TGTGCCAGCAGTGTGGGGCGGGGGGGCACAGATACGCAGTATTTT.

The J gene is TRBJ1-2, the V gene TRBV19; TRBD1 is a possible D gene (5 bases). CDR3 length equals 14 residues. Trimming left V 5 bases short and J 2 bases short, with 12 bases between. Germline CDR1 LNHDA, CDR2 SQIVND (reference sequence). The CDR3 nucleotides read TGTGCCAGTAGTGTCGACAGTTCCAACTATGGCTACACCTTC. Translated, it gives CASSVDSSNYGYTF.

The gene calls are TRBV2 and TRBJ2-1; D remains ambiguous. Germline loops: CDR1 SNHLY, CDR2 FYNNEI. The V and J ends lost 6 bases and 13 bases respectively, with 10 bases between them. The CDR3 contains 10 residues. The CDR3 loop reads CASRRRSQFF. CDR3 DNA sequence: TGTGCCAGCAGACGCCGGAGTCAGTTCTTC.

This chain uses TRBV27 with TRBJ2-1; tentatively, D is TRBD1 (5 bases). Trimming took off 5 bases at V and 0 bases at J, with 17 bases between the two ends. The CDR3 has 17 residues. Germline V gene sequence: CDR1 MNHEY, CDR2 SMNVEV (reference sequence). The chain's CDR3 is CASSGTGSTSSYNEQFF. DNA of the CDR3: TGTGCCAGCAGTGGTACAGGATCTACCAGCTCCTACAATGAGCAGTTCTTC.

This clone was seen more than once but under ten times. The rearrangement links TRBV7-2 to TRBJ1-5, with D perhaps matching TRBD1 (5 bases). The V and J ends lost 5 bases and 0 bases respectively, with 11 bases between them. The CDR3 is 15 residues long. Germline V lookup: CDR1 SGHTA, CDR2 FQGNSA. CDR3 protein: CASSPLGDSNQPQHF. The DNA for the CDR3 is TGTGCCAGCAGCCCATTAGGGGATAGCAATCAGCCCCAGCATTTT.

This clone was seen a few times. The chain couples TRBV4-1 to TRBJ2-7; perhaps TRBD1 as D (5 bases). This CDR3 region has 13 residues. CDR1 is MGHRA and CDR2 is YSYEKL in the germline V gene. Trimming removed 1 base at V and 6 bases at J, with 10 bases between. CDR3 sequence: CASSQVFRAEQYF. The CDR3 nucleotides are TGCGCCAGCAGCCAAGTTTTCAGGGCCGAGCAGTACTTC.

V gene TRBV20-1 combines with J gene TRBJ1-1, with D perhaps TRBD1 (6 bases). From germline, CDR1 is DFQATT and CDR2 SNEGSKA (reference sequence). V shed 5 bases and J shed 8 bases, with 12 bases lying between them. The CDR3 has 11 amino acids. The CDR3 DNA reads TGCAGTGCTCCCCTAGACAGGGAAGCTTTCTTT. It encodes CSAPLDREAFF.

This clone has a handful of counts. The chain employs TRBV29-1 and TRBJ2-7; TRBD1 agrees at 7 bases. V lost 6 bases to trimming and J lost 0 bases; unmatched junction nucleotides: 8. The CDR3 sequence is 14 residues long. Germline CDR1 SQVTM, CDR2 ANQGSEA. This CDR3 reads CSVQVTGLSYEQYF. CDR3 sequence (DNA): TGCAGCGTCCAAGTGACAGGGCTCTCCTACGAGCAGTACTTC.